A selection of T cell receptor beta chains follows, all from one sample in a study of shared clonotypes between healthy human individuals. TCRdb keeps only in-frame clones here, not all; method: immunoSEQ multiplex PCR. The sample yields roughly 2.5 million clones, over 85% seen once. The specimen was naive CD4+ T cells sorted from blood. These receptor sequences come from a man aged 18 to 29 in good health. CDR3s include the opening cysteine and the closing phenylalanine or tryptophan. The order of the fields is J gene, V gene, D gene, clone size, CDR3 protein, CDR3 DNA. D genes are given only for firm matches. Clone sizes are given selectively: once, few, many, or a class where the clone is expanded.

j_call: TRBJ2-1; v_call: TRBV7-3; d_call: TRBD1; clone_size: NA; cdr3_aa: CASSLDPGGYEQFF; cdr3_nt: TGTGCCAGCAGCTTAGACCCAGGGGGCTATGAGCAGTTCTTC
j_call: TRBJ2-7; v_call: TRBV6-6; d_call: NA; clone_size: NA; cdr3_aa: CASSSDRSYEQYF; cdr3_nt: TGTGCCAGCAGTTCAGACAGATCCTACGAGCAGTACTTC
j_call: TRBJ2-7; v_call: TRBV29-1; d_call: NA; clone_size: NA; cdr3_aa: CSTTDRPYEQYF; cdr3_nt: TGCAGCACCACCGACAGACCCTACGAGCAGTACTTC
j_call: TRBJ2-1; v_call: TRBV11-2; d_call: NA; clone_size: NA; cdr3_aa: CASSLGRPPAGNEQFF; cdr3_nt: TGTGCCAGCAGCTTAGGTCGGCCCCCCGCGGGCAATGAGCAGTTCTTC
j_call: TRBJ2-1; v_call: TRBV11-2; d_call: NA; clone_size: NA; cdr3_aa: CASSLVGTTIGNEQFF; cdr3_nt: TGTGCCAGCAGCTTAGTCGGGACAACCATCGGGAATGAGCAGTTCTTC
j_call: TRBJ2-1; v_call: TRBV5-4; d_call: TRBD1; clone_size: NA; cdr3_aa: CASSLPGQLSGGQFF; cdr3_nt: TGTGCCAGCAGCCTTCCGGGACAGCTCTCGGGCGGGCAGTTCTTC
j_call: TRBJ2-2; v_call: TRBV7-9; d_call: NA; clone_size: NA; cdr3_aa: CASSLRGTVTGELFF; cdr3_nt: TGTGCCAGCAGCTTACGGGGGACCGTGACCGGGGAGCTGTTTTTT
j_call: TRBJ2-7; v_call: TRBV9; d_call: NA; clone_size: NA; cdr3_aa: CASSVGGRSYEQYF; cdr3_nt: TGTGCCAGCAGCGTAGGTGGCCGCTCCTACGAGCAGTACTTC
j_call: TRBJ2-1; v_call: TRBV9; d_call: TRBD2; clone_size: NA; cdr3_aa: CASSPLREGLGSYNEQFF; cdr3_nt: TGTGCCAGCAGCCCTTTGCGGGAGGGCCTTGGCTCCTACAATGAGCAGTTCTTC
j_call: TRBJ2-7; v_call: TRBV29-1; d_call: TRBD1; clone_size: NA; cdr3_aa: CSGQGTGNSYEQYF; cdr3_nt: TGCAGCGGACAAGGGACAGGGAACTCCTACGAGCAGTACTTC
j_call: TRBJ2-5; v_call: TRBV2; d_call: NA; clone_size: NA; cdr3_aa: CASSEGLPSSQYF; cdr3_nt: TGTGCCAGCAGTGAGGGCCTGCCATCGTCCCAGTACTTC
j_call: TRBJ2-7; v_call: TRBV18; d_call: TRBD1; clone_size: NA; cdr3_aa: CASSPSLRQGPYEQYF; cdr3_nt: TGTGCCAGCTCACCGTCCCTTCGACAGGGTCCCTACGAGCAGTACTTC
j_call: TRBJ1-5; v_call: TRBV5-6; d_call: NA; clone_size: NA; cdr3_aa: CASSRQGRWNQPQHF; cdr3_nt: TGTGCCAGCAGCCGCCAAGGGAGGTGGAATCAGCCCCAGCATTTT
j_call: TRBJ1-1; v_call: TRBV4-1; d_call: TRBD1; clone_size: NA; cdr3_aa: CASSRVEGAGTEAFF; cdr3_nt: TGCGCCAGCAGCCGGGTGGAGGGGGCGGGCACTGAAGCTTTCTTT
j_call: TRBJ2-7; v_call: TRBV30; d_call: NA; clone_size: NA; cdr3_aa: CAWSGAGNSYEQYF; cdr3_nt: TGTGCCTGGAGTGGGGCAGGAAACTCCTACGAGCAGTACTTC
j_call: TRBJ2-1; v_call: TRBV15; d_call: NA; clone_size: NA; cdr3_aa: CATSRDLNEQFF; cdr3_nt: TGTGCCACCAGCAGAGACCTCAATGAGCAGTTCTTC
j_call: TRBJ2-7; v_call: TRBV5-6; d_call: NA; clone_size: NA; cdr3_aa: CASSLTQYYEQYF; cdr3_nt: TGTGCCAGCAGCTTGACACAGTACTACGAGCAGTACTTC
j_call: TRBJ2-2; v_call: TRBV5-6; d_call: TRBD1; clone_size: NA; cdr3_aa: CASSLRRTGLANTGELFF; cdr3_nt: TGTGCCAGCAGCTTGAGGCGGACAGGACTCGCGAACACCGGGGAGCTGTTTTTT
j_call: TRBJ2-1; v_call: TRBV7-9; d_call: NA; clone_size: NA; cdr3_aa: CASSLGQYNEQFF; cdr3_nt: TGTGCCAGCAGCTTAGGACAATACAATGAGCAGTTCTTC
j_call: TRBJ2-7; v_call: TRBV14; d_call: NA; clone_size: NA; cdr3_aa: CASSPNSRYEQYF; cdr3_nt: TGTGCCAGCAGCCCTAATAGCAGGTACGAGCAGTACTTC
j_call: TRBJ2-2; v_call: TRBV5-1; d_call: NA; clone_size: NA; cdr3_aa: CASGWRAGTGELFF; cdr3_nt: TGCGCCAGCGGCTGGCGGGCCGGCACCGGGGAGCTGTTTTTT
j_call: TRBJ2-6; v_call: TRBV25-1; d_call: NA; clone_size: NA; cdr3_aa: CASSQTLVGANVLTF; cdr3_nt: TGTGCCAGCAGTCAGACCTTAGTGGGGGCCAACGTCCTGACTTTC
j_call: TRBJ2-2; v_call: TRBV30; d_call: NA; clone_size: NA; cdr3_aa: CAWSSEITGELFF; cdr3_nt: TGTGCCTGGAGTTCGGAGATTACCGGGGAGCTGTTTTTT
j_call: TRBJ2-2; v_call: TRBV25-1; d_call: NA; clone_size: NA; cdr3_aa: CASSEGLLPGELFF; cdr3_nt: TGTGCCAGCAGTGAAGGCCTTCTCCCCGGGGAGCTGTTTTTT
j_call: TRBJ2-7; v_call: TRBV25-1; d_call: TRBD1; clone_size: once; cdr3_aa: CASSGQGAGWRYEQYF; cdr3_nt: TGTGCCAGCAGTGGGCAGGGGGCGGGGTGGCGATACGAGCAGTACTTC
j_call: TRBJ1-4; v_call: TRBV9; d_call: NA; clone_size: NA; cdr3_aa: CASSAQSATNEKLFF; cdr3_nt: TGTGCCAGCAGCGCCCAGAGTGCAACTAATGAAAAACTGTTTTTT
j_call: TRBJ1-2; v_call: TRBV2; d_call: NA; clone_size: few; cdr3_aa: CASIGRNYGYTF; cdr3_nt: TGTGCCAGCATTGGTCGGAACTATGGCTACACCTTC
j_call: TRBJ2-1; v_call: TRBV6-6; d_call: TRBD2; clone_size: NA; cdr3_aa: CASSSPGLARNEQFF; cdr3_nt: TGTGCCAGCAGTTCCCCGGGACTAGCGAGAAATGAGCAGTTCTTC
j_call: TRBJ2-2; v_call: TRBV5-4; d_call: TRBD1; clone_size: NA; cdr3_aa: CASKGQGDTGELFF; cdr3_nt: TGTGCCAGCAAAGGACAGGGGGACACCGGGGAGCTGTTTTTT
j_call: TRBJ2-3; v_call: TRBV2; d_call: TRBD2; clone_size: once; cdr3_aa: CASTRTRTDTQYF; cdr3_nt: TGTGCCAGCACTCGGACTAGGACAGATACGCAGTATTTT
j_call: TRBJ2-1; v_call: TRBV11-2; d_call: NA; clone_size: NA; cdr3_aa: CASSFGGGTYNEQFF; cdr3_nt: TGTGCCAGCAGCTTCGGGGGAGGCACCTACAATGAGCAGTTCTTC
j_call: TRBJ1-5; v_call: TRBV5-1; d_call: NA; clone_size: NA; cdr3_aa: CASSFLREGEGQPQHF; cdr3_nt: TGCGCCAGCAGCTTTCTACGCGAGGGAGAGGGTCAGCCCCAGCATTTT
j_call: TRBJ1-1; v_call: TRBV4-1; d_call: NA; clone_size: NA; cdr3_aa: CASSQDGGGGTEAFF; cdr3_nt: TGCGCCAGCAGCCAAGATGGGGGGGGAGGGACTGAAGCTTTCTTT
j_call: TRBJ1-1; v_call: TRBV10-3; d_call: NA; clone_size: NA; cdr3_aa: CAISGRDTEAFF; cdr3_nt: TGTGCCATCAGTGGGCGAGACACTGAAGCTTTCTTT
j_call: TRBJ2-2; v_call: TRBV9; d_call: TRBD2; clone_size: NA; cdr3_aa: CASSVVLAGVGGELFF; cdr3_nt: TGTGCCAGCAGCGTAGTTCTAGCGGGAGTCGGCGGGGAGCTGTTTTTT
j_call: TRBJ2-7; v_call: TRBV19; d_call: NA; clone_size: NA; cdr3_aa: CASSRGSGAYEQYF; cdr3_nt: TGTGCCAGTAGCCGGGGGTCAGGAGCCTACGAGCAGTACTTC
j_call: TRBJ2-1; v_call: TRBV19; d_call: TRBD1; clone_size: NA; cdr3_aa: CASRPGQGNNEQFF; cdr3_nt: TGTGCCAGTAGACCGGGACAGGGTAACAATGAGCAGTTCTTC
j_call: TRBJ2-6; v_call: TRBV30; d_call: TRBD1; clone_size: once; cdr3_aa: CAWDAGTGFSGANVLTF; cdr3_nt: TGTGCCTGGGATGCCGGGACAGGGTTCAGTGGGGCCAACGTCCTGACTTTC
j_call: TRBJ1-3; v_call: TRBV7-3; d_call: NA; clone_size: NA; cdr3_aa: CASSLTGGPGNTIYF; cdr3_nt: TGTGCCAGCAGCTTAACAGGGGGACCTGGAAACACCATATATTTT
j_call: TRBJ2-1; v_call: TRBV5-1; d_call: TRBD1; clone_size: NA; cdr3_aa: CASSLLRDSADNEQFF; cdr3_nt: TGCGCCAGCAGCCTACTCCGGGACAGTGCCGACAATGAGCAGTTCTTC
j_call: TRBJ2-1; v_call: TRBV19; d_call: TRBD2; clone_size: NA; cdr3_aa: CASSISLAGGNEQFF; cdr3_nt: TGTGCCAGTAGTATATCACTAGCGGGGGGTAATGAGCAGTTCTTC
j_call: TRBJ1-6; v_call: TRBV5-1; d_call: NA; clone_size: once; cdr3_aa: CASSLVPGESSYNSPLHF; cdr3_nt: TGCGCCAGCAGCTTGGTTCCGGGGGAGAGCTCCTATAATTCACCCCTCCACTTT
j_call: TRBJ1-5; v_call: TRBV7-3; d_call: NA; clone_size: once; cdr3_aa: CASSLSEGKPQHF; cdr3_nt: TGTGCCAGCAGCTTGTCCGAGGGGAAGCCCCAGCATTTT
j_call: TRBJ1-3; v_call: TRBV5-1; d_call: NA; clone_size: NA; cdr3_aa: CASSFGGASGNTIYF; cdr3_nt: TGCGCCAGCAGCTTTGGGGGAGCGAGTGGAAACACCATATATTTT
j_call: TRBJ2-7; v_call: TRBV5-1; d_call: TRBD1; clone_size: NA; cdr3_aa: CASSSSGQNSYEQYF; cdr3_nt: TGCGCCAGCAGCTCATCGGGACAGAACTCCTACGAGCAGTACTTC
j_call: TRBJ2-3; v_call: TRBV2; d_call: TRBD2; clone_size: NA; cdr3_aa: CASSEPAGGADTQYF; cdr3_nt: TGTGCCAGCAGTGAACCAGCGGGGGGGGCAGATACGCAGTATTTT
j_call: TRBJ1-5; v_call: TRBV6-1; d_call: NA; clone_size: NA; cdr3_aa: CASSDGSQHF; cdr3_nt: TGTGCCAGCAGTGACGGGTCCCAGCATTTT
j_call: TRBJ1-4; v_call: TRBV6-1; d_call: NA; clone_size: NA; cdr3_aa: CASSADGGTNEKLFF; cdr3_nt: TGTGCCAGCAGCGCGGACGGTGGGACTAATGAAAAACTGTTTTTT
j_call: TRBJ2-3; v_call: TRBV7-9; d_call: TRBD1; clone_size: NA; cdr3_aa: CASSLQQGQATDTQYF; cdr3_nt: TGTGCCAGCAGCTTACAGCAGGGACAGGCCACAGATACGCAGTATTTT
j_call: TRBJ1-2; v_call: TRBV6-6; d_call: TRBD1; clone_size: NA; cdr3_aa: CASSTRQGPANYGYTF; cdr3_nt: TGTGCCAGCAGTACCCGACAGGGGCCAGCTAACTATGGCTACACCTTC
j_call: TRBJ1-5; v_call: TRBV29-1; d_call: NA; clone_size: few; cdr3_aa: CSVAIGGNQPQHF; cdr3_nt: TGCAGCGTTGCTATCGGGGGAAATCAGCCCCAGCATTTT
j_call: TRBJ1-1; v_call: TRBV28; d_call: NA; clone_size: once; cdr3_aa: CASSFRGARAFF; cdr3_nt: TGTGCCAGCAGTTTTCGGGGGGCACGAGCTTTCTTT
j_call: TRBJ2-5; v_call: TRBV6-5; d_call: TRBD1; clone_size: NA; cdr3_aa: CASSRDRFQETQYF; cdr3_nt: TGTGCCAGCAGCCGGGACAGATTCCAAGAGACCCAGTACTTC